This entry describes one TCR beta chain. The antigen is not known. Produced via immunoSEQ multiplex PCR; TCRdb's table is partial and in-frame only. Of about 580,000 clones in the sample, nearly 98% were seen once. Trimming stripped 1 base from V and 4 bases from J, with 7 bases between. This CDR3 contains 13 residues. Germline CDR1 LGHNA, CDR2 YNFKEQ. This sample was taken from a study of shared clonotypes between healthy human individuals. Study-wide results and caveats: Generally, naive subsets (rather than memory subsets) showed larger estimated richness.

The naive CD8 population came from CD45RO-negative cells selected for CCR7, without terminally differentiated effector memory CD45RA+ cells. This TCR came from a man aged 25 to 40 in good health. J is TRBJ1-2 and V is TRBV4-2; perhaps TRBD1 as D (5 bases). The sample consisted of naive CD8+ T cells sorted from blood. As DNA, the CDR3 is TGTGCCAGCAGCCAAGTGACAGCCTATGGCTACACCTTC. It encodes CASSQVTAYGYTF.